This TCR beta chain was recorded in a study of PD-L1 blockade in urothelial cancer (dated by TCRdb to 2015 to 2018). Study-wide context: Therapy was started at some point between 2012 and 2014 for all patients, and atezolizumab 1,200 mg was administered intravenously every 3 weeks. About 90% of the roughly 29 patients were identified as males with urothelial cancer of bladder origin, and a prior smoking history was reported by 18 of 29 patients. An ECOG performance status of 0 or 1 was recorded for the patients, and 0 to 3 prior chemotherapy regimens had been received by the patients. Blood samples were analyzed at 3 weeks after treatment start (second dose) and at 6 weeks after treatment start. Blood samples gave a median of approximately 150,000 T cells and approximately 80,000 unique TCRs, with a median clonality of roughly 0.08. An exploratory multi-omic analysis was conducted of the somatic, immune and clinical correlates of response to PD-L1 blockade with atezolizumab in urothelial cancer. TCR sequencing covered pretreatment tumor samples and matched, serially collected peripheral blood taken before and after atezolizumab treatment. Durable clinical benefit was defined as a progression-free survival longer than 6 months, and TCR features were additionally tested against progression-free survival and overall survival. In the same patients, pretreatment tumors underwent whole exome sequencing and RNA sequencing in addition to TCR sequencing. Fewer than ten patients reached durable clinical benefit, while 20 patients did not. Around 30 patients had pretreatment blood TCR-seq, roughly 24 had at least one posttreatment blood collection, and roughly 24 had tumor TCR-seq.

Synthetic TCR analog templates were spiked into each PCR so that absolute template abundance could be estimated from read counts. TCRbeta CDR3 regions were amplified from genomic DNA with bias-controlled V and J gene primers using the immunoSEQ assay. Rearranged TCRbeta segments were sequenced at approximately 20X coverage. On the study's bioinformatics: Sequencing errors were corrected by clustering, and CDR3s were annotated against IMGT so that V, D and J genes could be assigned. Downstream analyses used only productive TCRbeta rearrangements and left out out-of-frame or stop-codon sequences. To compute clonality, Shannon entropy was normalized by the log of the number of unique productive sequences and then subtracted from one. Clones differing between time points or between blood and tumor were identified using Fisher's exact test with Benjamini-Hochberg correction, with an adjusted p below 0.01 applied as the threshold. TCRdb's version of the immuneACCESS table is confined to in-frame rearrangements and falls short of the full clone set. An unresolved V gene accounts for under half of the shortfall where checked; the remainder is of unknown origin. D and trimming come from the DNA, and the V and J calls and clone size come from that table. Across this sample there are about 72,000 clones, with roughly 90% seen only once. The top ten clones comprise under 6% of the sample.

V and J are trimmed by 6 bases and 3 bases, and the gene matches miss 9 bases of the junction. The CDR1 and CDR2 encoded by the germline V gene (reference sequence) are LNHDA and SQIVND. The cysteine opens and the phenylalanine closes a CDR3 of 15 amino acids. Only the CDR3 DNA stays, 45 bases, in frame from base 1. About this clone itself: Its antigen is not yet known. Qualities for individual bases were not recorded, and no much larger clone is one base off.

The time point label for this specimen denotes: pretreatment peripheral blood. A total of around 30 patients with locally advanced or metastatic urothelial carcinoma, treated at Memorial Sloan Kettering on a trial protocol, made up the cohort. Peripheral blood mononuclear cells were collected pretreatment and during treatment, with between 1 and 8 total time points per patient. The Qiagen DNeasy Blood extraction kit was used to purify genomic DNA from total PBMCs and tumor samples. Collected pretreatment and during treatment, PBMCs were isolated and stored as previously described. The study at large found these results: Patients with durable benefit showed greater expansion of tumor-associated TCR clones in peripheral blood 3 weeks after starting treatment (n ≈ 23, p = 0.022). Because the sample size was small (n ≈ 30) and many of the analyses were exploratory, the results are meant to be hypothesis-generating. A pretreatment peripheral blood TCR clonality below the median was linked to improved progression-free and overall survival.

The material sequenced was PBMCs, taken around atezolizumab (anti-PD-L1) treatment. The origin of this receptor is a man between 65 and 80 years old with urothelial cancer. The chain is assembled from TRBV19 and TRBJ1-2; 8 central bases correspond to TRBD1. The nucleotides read TGTGCCAGTAGAAGCAGGGGGCGCGGGGACTATGGCTACACCTTC. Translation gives CASRSRGRGDYGYTF.